This record looks at one TCR beta chain sequence and its context. The sample originates from a study of blood T cell repertoires in COVID-19. Study as a whole: Material from acute and convalescent COVID-19 was sourced from the United States, Italy and Spain. T cells, B-cell-depleted T cells, or PBMCs provided the cDNA or gDNA that served as material.

Trimming cost V 5 bases and J 8 bases, with 14 bases left between them. CDR1 is SGHNT and CDR2 is YYREEE in the germline V gene (reference sequence). CDR3 size: 13 residues. In the original analysis: Counts of nucleated cells, estimated from reference gene primer amplification, were obtained. Sequencing used immunoSEQ multiplex PCR; TCRdb keeps in-frame clones, though not all of them. The DNA was the basis for D and trimming; V, J and clone size are from that table. The sample consists of tens of thousands of clones, over 80% of them appearing once. The chain couples TRBV5-4 to TRBJ1-3; D gene uncertain. The TCR was taken from a woman aged 60-75 years with acute or convalescent COVID-19. The sequenced material came from peripheral blood. CDR3 nucleotide sequence: TGTGCCAGCAGATTCGAAGAGTCGGACACCATATATTTT. It is translated as CASRFEESDTIYF.